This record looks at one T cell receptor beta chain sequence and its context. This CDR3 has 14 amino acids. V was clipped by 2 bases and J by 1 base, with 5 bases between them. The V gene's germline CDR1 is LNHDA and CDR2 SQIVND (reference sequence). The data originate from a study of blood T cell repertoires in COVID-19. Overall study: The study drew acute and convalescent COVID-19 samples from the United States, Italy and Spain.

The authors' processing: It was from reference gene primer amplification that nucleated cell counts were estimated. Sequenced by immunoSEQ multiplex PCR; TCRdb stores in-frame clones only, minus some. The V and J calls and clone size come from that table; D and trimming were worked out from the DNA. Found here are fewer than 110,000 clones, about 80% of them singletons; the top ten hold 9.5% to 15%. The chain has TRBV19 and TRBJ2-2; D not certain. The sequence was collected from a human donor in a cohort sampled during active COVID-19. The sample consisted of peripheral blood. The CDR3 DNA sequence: TGTGCCAGTAGTATATCGGGGAACACCGGGGAGCTGTTTTTT. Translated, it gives CASSISGNTGELFF.